This passage covers 20 T cell receptor beta chains from one sample sequenced in a study of T cells after yellow fever vaccination. Using its own MiXCR run on the 5' RACE reads, TCRdb lists one record per CDR3 protein. The sample lists about 320,000 distinct CDR3 sequences; 6.8% were seen once. Sequenced material: PBMCs, taken more than 35 days after the first yellow fever vaccination. All receptors derive from a man between 18 and 35 years old who received the YFV17D yellow fever vaccine.

The V call is TRBV11-2, the J call TRBJ2-3, with D hard to call. The V and J ends lost 5 bases and 0 bases respectively, with 18 bases between them. The germline V gene has CDR1 SGHAT and CDR2 FQNNGV. The CDR3 is 17 residues long. The chain's CDR3 is CASSALDRVVSTDTQYF. DNA for the CDR3: TGTGCCAGCAGCGCCCTGGATAGGGTCGTAAGCACAGATACGCAGTATTTT.

This rearrangement joins TRBV4-3 to TRBJ2-6; D unresolved. Trimming cost V 4 bases and J 0 bases, with 10 bases left between them. Germline loops: CDR1 LGHNA, CDR2 YSLEER. This CDR3 has 16 residues. In DNA, the CDR3 is TGCGCCAGCAGCCCTGGGTCCTACTCTGGGGCCAACGTCCTGACTTTC. Protein product: CASSPGSYSGANVLTF.

This clonotype was counted ten times or more. The chain carries TRBV20-1 and TRBJ2-7; D is unclear. Germline lookup yields CDR1 DFQATT and CDR2 SNEGSKA (reference sequence). V was clipped by 4 bases and J by 0 bases, with 10 bases between them. The CDR3 covers 13 residues. This chain's CDR3 is CSATTRSSYEQYV. As DNA, the CDR3 is TGCAGTGCTACGACACGAAGCTCCTACGAGCAGTACGTC.

The chain carries TRBV15 and TRBJ2-1, with D uncertain. The V end lost 0 bases, the J end lost 9 bases, and 12 bases lay between the germline ends. The length of the CDR3 is 14 residues. The germline V gene has CDR1 LNHNV and CDR2 YYDKDF (reference sequence). CDR3 region: CATSRESRSIEQFF. The CDR3 DNA sequence: TGTGCCACCAGCAGAGAGTCTAGGAGCATTGAGCAGTTCTTC.

This clonotype was seen more than once but under ten times. The chain couples TRBV12-3 or TRBV12-4 to TRBJ1-4, with D perhaps matching TRBD1 (5 bases). This CDR3 spans 14 amino acids. Trimming took off 3 bases at V and 8 bases at J, with 13 bases between the two ends. Here the CDR3 reads CASSFGREKEKLFF. CDR3 sequence (DNA): TGTGCCAGCAGTTTCGGCAGGGAAAAGGAAAAACTGTTTTTT.

This clonotype was observed a few times. The V call is TRBV7-9, the J call TRBJ2-2; unclear D gene. The germline V gene encodes CDR1 SEHNR and CDR2 FQNEAQ (reference sequence). Trimming removed 8 bases at V and 7 bases at J, with 20 bases between. This CDR3 has 15 residues. CDR3 sequence reads: CASRSARRVFGELFF. The CDR3 nucleotides read TGTGCCAGCCGCTCAGCGAGAAGGGTTTTCGGGGAGCTGTTTTTT.

The V call is TRBV5-1, the J call TRBJ2-5; 8 nucleotides match TRBD2. The CDR3 totals 15 residues. CDR1 and CDR2 from the germline V gene are SGHRS and YFSETQ. The ends lost 0 bases at V and 5 bases at J; junction bases unmatched: 6. The CDR3 reads CASSLDGRGSETQYF. The CDR3 region has the DNA TGCGCCAGCAGCTTGGACGGGAGGGGTTCGGAGACCCAGTACTTC. Full variable domain (remainder filled in from reference TRBV5-1 and TRBJ2-5): KAGVTQTPRYLIKTRGQQVTLSCSPISGHRSVSWYQQTPGQGLQFLFEYFSETQRNKGNFPGRFSGRQFSNSRSEMNVSTLELGDSALYLCASSLDGRGSETQYFGPGTRLLVL.

A few counts support this clonotype. CDR3 coding DNA: TGTGCCAGCGGCGGGACCTTGAATGAAAAACTGTTTTTT. Translated, it gives CASGGTLNEKLFF. The chain is built from TRBV5-5 and TRBJ1-4; D is perhaps TRBD1 (5 bases). The CDR3 is 13 residues long. Germline CDR1 and CDR2: SGHKS and YYEKEE (reference sequence). Deletions cut 7 bases from V and 5 bases from J, with 12 bases between. The full variable domain, its missing parts supplied by reference TRBV5-5 and TRBJ1-4, is DAGVTQSPTHLIKTRGQQVTLRCSPISGHKSVSWYQQVLGQGPQFIFQYYEKEERGRGNFPDRFSARQFPNYSSELNVNALLLGDSALYLCASGGTLNEKLFFGSGTQLSVL.

This chain joins TRBV28 and TRBJ2-3, with TRBD2 matching over 7 bases. Germline V gives CDR1 MDHEN, CDR2 SYDVKM. The CDR3 covers 13 residues. V was clipped by 4 bases and J by 5 bases; unmatched bases: 3. The CDR3 bases are TGTGCCAGCAGTTGGGGGGGAGGAGATACGCAGTATTTT. Translation gives CASSWGGGDTQYF.

This chain connects TRBV7-2 to TRBJ2-7, with D uncertain. With 2 bases removed from V and 6 bases from J, the gap between germline ends came to 5 bases. CDR1 is SGHTA, CDR2 FQGNSA, per germline. There are 11 residues in the CDR3. CDR3 sequence reads: CASSLRFEQYF. The CDR3, as DNA: TGTGCCAGCAGCTTAAGGTTCGAGCAGTACTTC.

The chain links TRBV7-2 to TRBJ1-2, with D uncertain. Trimming took 1 base from V and 6 from J, leaving 15 bases between them. Germline assignment: CDR1 SGHTA and CDR2 FQGNSA. The CDR3 runs 15 residues. CDR3 in DNA: TGTGCCAGCAGCTTAGGAGGGATGGGCGGTGATGGCTACACCTTC. This gives the protein CASSLGGMGGDGYTF.

This clonotype was seen many times. The chain has TRBV4-3 and TRBJ2-7; D uncertain. The CDR3 has 15 amino acids. Per the germline V gene, CDR1 is LGHNA and CDR2 is YSLEER. V lost 5 bases, J lost 1 base, and 15 bases lay in between. The CDR3 DNA follows: TGCGCCAGCAGCTCCCGCAAGGACGATTCCTACGAGCAGTACGTC. It translates to CASSSRKDDSYEQYV.

This clonotype has a handful of counts. CDR3 region: CASSSHPTTGSNQPQHF. The CDR3 coding sequence is TGTGCCAGCAGCTCCCACCCGACGACAGGGAGCAATCAGCCCCAGCATTTT. This sequence joins TRBV7-2 and TRBJ1-5; 7 bases are a match to TRBD1. CDR1 is SGHTA and CDR2 is FQGNSA in the germline V gene. The CDR3 extends over 17 amino acids. J gave up 1 base and V 4 bases, and 10 bases lay outside the gene matches.

This clonotype was counted between two and nine times. This sequence joins TRBV6-5 and TRBJ2-7; TRBD2 agrees at 11 bases. The J segment lost 3 bases and the V segment lost 2 bases, leaving 3 bases of the junction unmatched. Germline assignment: CDR1 MNHEY and CDR2 SVGAGI. This CDR3 comprises 15 residues. The CDR3 DNA is TGTGCCAGCAGTTACGGGACTAGCGGAGACTACGAGCAGTACTTC. Translation: CASSYGTSGDYEQYF.

This clonotype has a count of ten or more. The gene calls are TRBV5-1 and TRBJ2-2, with D perhaps TRBD2 (5 bases). Germline CDR1 reads SGHRS; CDR2 reads YFSETQ. The CDR3 extends over 15 amino acids. The V and J ends lost 3 bases and 1 base respectively, with 10 bases between them. CDR3 sequence reads: CASSSGGVNTGELFF. CDR3 DNA: TGCGCCAGCAGCTCCGGAGGAGTGAACACCGGGGAGCTGTTTTTT.

V is TRBV24-1 and J is TRBJ1-1; unclear D gene. V was shortened by 0 bases and J by 5 bases, with 6 bases between the two germline ends. Germline V lookup: CDR1 KGHDR, CDR2 SFDVKD. The CDR3 has 13 amino acids. CDR3 protein: CATSDLAGTEAFF. CDR3 coding DNA: TGTGCCACCAGTGATTTGGCCGGGACTGAAGCTTTCTTT.

About this clonotype itself: The CDR3 carries no conserved terminal phenylalanine or tryptophan, so it likely arises from a read error. The chain recombines TRBV7-9 with TRBJ2-1; no definite D call. Germline CDR1 and CDR2: SEHNR and FQNEAQ (reference sequence). V was cut by 3 bases and J by 10 bases, with 13 bases left in between. The CDR3 extends over 13 amino acids. The CDR3 DNA reads TGTGCCAGCAGCTTTACTATGGGCCGGGAGCAGTTCTCC. It yields the protein CASSFTMGREQFS.

The V call is TRBV20-1, the J call TRBJ1-2; 11 bases map to TRBD1. V lost 3 bases and J lost 10; bases outside the gene matches: 7. CDR1 and CDR2 (germline): DFQATT, SNEGSKA (reference sequence). CDR3 length: 13 residues. The CDR3 region is CSASHGQGADYTF. CDR3 in DNA: TGCAGTGCTAGCCACGGACAGGGGGCTGACTACACCTTC.

CDR3 protein: CASSLVGRRVDTQYF. The DNA for the CDR3 is TGTGCCAGCAGTTTAGTAGGCAGACGGGTGGATACGCAGTATTTT. The chain couples TRBV12-3 or TRBV12-4 to TRBJ2-3; D gene uncertain. V was cut by 1 base and J by 6 bases, with 14 bases left in between. The CDR3 spans 15 residues.

This clonotype has just a few counts. The chain has TRBV7-2 and TRBJ2-7; D is unclear. Germline-derived CDR1 and CDR2 are SGHTA and FQGNSA. V was shortened by 1 base and J by 0 bases, with 10 bases between the two germline ends. There are 15 residues in the CDR3. The CDR3 here is CASSLVGPVSYEQYF. CDR3 bases: TGTGCCAGCAGCTTAGTTGGCCCCGTCTCCTACGAGCAGTACTTC.